This T cell receptor beta chain is drawn from a study of cytomegalovirus exposure and HLA in healthy donors. As for this clone: Its antigen is unknown. One end of the junction is discordant with germline, which a read error may explain.

The CDR3 totals 15 residues. Germline V lookup: CDR1 SNHLY, CDR2 FYNNEI. Study-level results: Prediction of most subjects' HLA-A and HLA-B alleles by TCR beta sequences was reportedly accurate. Per a later analysis, 16,951 TCR beta sequences showed association with HLA alleles at 0.05 false discovery rate. Upon later analysis, TCR association rates were observed to vary by HLA locus, being highest for DRB1 and lowest for HLA-C. Three chains linked to CMV were shown in vitro to be specific for CMV antigens.

Amplification used 60 Vbeta primers and 13 Jbeta primers. Data came from immunoSEQ multiplex PCR; TCRdb stores just in-frame clones and leaves some out. The profile shows fewer than 180,000 clones, about 64% of them singletons. The chain links TRBV2 to TRBJ2-4; no reliable D call. The TCR sequence derives from a woman aged 55-75 years in good health and CMV-seropositive. The source material was PBMCs. CDR3 sequence reads: CASSVEREAENIQYF. The DNA for the CDR3 is TGTGCCAGCAGTGTTGAGCGTGAAGCCGAAAACATTCAGTACTTC. Together with reference TRBV2 and TRBJ2-4, the CDR3 gives the full variable domain: EPEVTQTPSHQVTQMGQEVILRCVPISNHLYFYWYRQILGQKVEFLVSFYNNEISEKSEIFDDQFSVERPDGSNFTLKIRSTKLEDSAMYFCASSVEREAENIQYFGAGTRLSVL.